This paragraph covers one TCR beta chain sequence. Its specificity is unknown. The data stem from a study of type 1 and type 2 diabetes patients. Study as a whole: Magnetic bead positive selection isolated CD4+ or CD8+ T cells from PBMCs. Findings and caveats of the study: In type 2 diabetes, highly-expanded CD4+ clones took a median about 3.9% of reads. Both CD4+ and CD8+ type 2 diabetes repertoires showed significantly higher diversity than type 1.

Genomic DNA was the PCR template. Amplification of the beta chain CDR3 used 30 forward and 13 reverse multiplex primers. A single record per CDR3 protein comes from TCRdb applying MiXCR to the multiplex PCR reads. This sample carries more than 250,000 distinct CDR3 sequences, more than 45% of them seen once, and the ten largest clones take roughly an eighth. The sequence derives from a man younger than 35 with type 2 diabetes. Sequenced material: peripheral blood mononuclear cells (PBMCs).

This chain's CDR3 is CASSSSIAGSVTGELFF. CDR3 nucleotide sequence: TGCGCCAGCAGCTCGTCAATAGCGGGGTCGGTCACCGGGGAGCTGTTTTTT. The gene calls are TRBV5-1 and TRBJ2-2; 8 nucleotides agree with TRBD2. CDR3 size: 17 residues. J was trimmed by 4 bases and V by 3 bases; bases with no gene match: 11. The V gene's germline CDR1 is SGHRS and CDR2 YFSETQ.